A selection of T cell receptor beta chains follows, all from one sample in a study of T cell changes during pregnancy in multiple sclerosis. The protocol was immunoSEQ multiplex PCR, while the TCRdb copy is restricted to in-frame clones and leaves out a portion. In the table there are about 52,000 clones, about 92% of which are singletons. The sequenced sample was CD4+ T cells from peripheral blood mononuclear cells, obtained in the third trimester of pregnancy. Receptor source: a female donor with multiple sclerosis, enrolled in a pregnancy study. The CDR3 runs from the conserved cysteine through the conserved F or W. Each record gives: V gene, D gene, clone size, J gene, CDR3 protein, CDR3 DNA. D genes are given only for firm matches. A row's size may be missing; if present it is once, few, many or a size class.

TRBV6-4	TRBD2	NA	TRBJ2-1	CASSAGLAAYNEQFF	TGTGCCAGCAGTGCAGGACTAGCAGCCTACAATGAGCAGTTCTTC
TRBV4-3	NA	NA	TRBJ1-1	CASSQVQQGEAFF	TGCGCCAGCAGCCAAGTCCAACAGGGCGAAGCTTTCTTT
TRBV7-2	NA	NA	TRBJ2-7	CASSLVLTQGLSYEQYF	TGTGCCAGCAGCTTAGTCTTGACCCAGGGTTTATCCTACGAGCAGTACTTC
TRBV28	TRBD1	NA	TRBJ1-2	CASRQTGGDGGYTF	TGTGCCAGCAGACAGACAGGGGGCGATGGTGGCTACACCTTC
TRBV10-3	TRBD1	NA	TRBJ2-7	CASGDRGDTYEQYF	TGTGCCAGCGGAGACAGGGGGGATACCTACGAGCAGTACTTC
TRBV7-2	TRBD1	NA	TRBJ1-4	CASSLAYRGQGTVREKLFF	TGTGCCAGCAGCTTAGCCTACAGGGGACAGGGGACCGTTAGGGAAAAACTGTTTTTT
TRBV19	TRBD1	NA	TRBJ1-3	CASSIRQGATGNTIYF	TGTGCCAGTAGTATCCGACAGGGGGCCACTGGAAACACCATATATTTT
TRBV15	NA	NA	TRBJ2-2	CATSGRDRRSEAGELFF	TGTGCCACCAGCGGTAGAGACAGGCGATCAGAGGCCGGGGAGCTGTTTTTT
TRBV7-2	TRBD1	NA	TRBJ1-1	CASSLGDRMNTEAFF	TGTGCCAGCAGCTTGGGGGACAGGATGAACACTGAAGCTTTCTTT
TRBV7-9	TRBD1	NA	TRBJ1-2	CASSPPTGGNGYTF	TGTGCCAGCAGCCCCCCGACAGGGGGCAATGGCTACACCTTC
TRBV19	NA	NA	TRBJ1-5	CASSIGPRGGNQPQHF	TGTGCCAGTAGTATAGGTCCAAGGGGGGGAAATCAGCCCCAGCATTTT
TRBV5-4	NA	NA	TRBJ2-1	CASSLGLPSSYNEQFF	TGTGCCAGCAGCTTGGGGCTGCCAAGCTCCTACAATGAGCAGTTCTTC
TRBV14	NA	NA	TRBJ1-6	CASSQVQGPYSPLHF	TGTGCCAGCAGCCAAGTACAGGGCCCCTATTCACCCCTCCACTTT
TRBV7-3	TRBD1	NA	TRBJ2-2	CASSSGTEMNTGELFF	TGTGCCAGCAGCTCCGGGACAGAAATGAACACCGGGGAGCTGTTTTTT
TRBV5-4	TRBD1	NA	TRBJ1-2	CASSSSDRGPGYTF	TGTGCCAGCAGCTCCTCGGACAGGGGGCCTGGCTACACCTTC
TRBV7-9	NA	NA	TRBJ1-4	CASSLSGGREKLFF	TGTGCCAGCAGCTTAAGTGGGGGCAGGGAAAAACTGTTTTTT
TRBV9	TRBD1	NA	TRBJ1-2	CASRATGTGYGYTF	TGTGCCAGCAGAGCGACAGGGACAGGGTATGGCTACACCTTC
TRBV6-4	NA	NA	TRBJ1-6	CASSGQYSPLHF	TGTGCCAGCAGTGGACAGTATTCACCCCTCCACTTT
TRBV9	TRBD1	NA	TRBJ1-3	CASSVQTGGSGNTIYF	TGTGCCAGCAGCGTCCAGACAGGGGGCTCTGGAAACACCATATATTTT
TRBV19	NA	NA	TRBJ1-3	CASSSESGNTIYF	TGTGCCAGTAGTTCAGAATCTGGAAACACCATATATTTT
TRBV2	TRBD2	NA	TRBJ2-7	CASGLAGDWEQYF	TGTGCCAGCGGTCTAGCGGGGGACTGGGAGCAGTACTTC
TRBV6-5	TRBD1	NA	TRBJ1-1	CASSYLAGGKNTEAFF	TGTGCCAGCAGTTACTTAGCAGGGGGCAAGAACACTGAAGCTTTCTTT
TRBV19	TRBD1	medium-sized	TRBJ1-1	CASSRQGNTEAFF	TGTGCCAGTAGTAGACAGGGGAACACTGAAGCTTTCTTT
TRBV7-2	TRBD1	NA	TRBJ2-2	CAMGQGNTGELFF	TGTGCCATGGGACAGGGAAACACCGGGGAGCTGTTTTTT
TRBV4-3	NA	NA	TRBJ2-3	CASSQEYRQRTDTQYF	TGCGCCAGCAGCCAAGAATATCGACAGCGCACAGATACGCAGTATTTT
TRBV6-1	NA	NA	TRBJ1-1	CAGRTGLVTEAFF	TGTGCCGGCCGGACGGGATTGGTGACTGAAGCTTTCTTT